This is a list of T cell receptor beta chains from one sample in a study of identifying expanded T cells in peripheral blood. The data were produced by immunoSEQ multiplex PCR, yet TCRdb's version contains in-frame clones alone and is incomplete. The sample consists of about 85,000 clones, around 89% of them appearing once. The sequenced sample was blood. The receptors were gathered from a person aged 18 to 70 in good health. Both conserved end residues are part of each CDR3. The D gene is left open where the match is weak. Clone size is not always given. Where it is, it says once, few, many or a class for expanded clones.

TRBJ2-7 | TRBV19 | . | . | TGTGCCAGTAGTACCTCCTTAGGAGGTTACGAGCAGTACTTC | CASSTSLGGYEQYF
TRBJ2-1 | TRBV7-2 | . | . | TGTGCCAGCTCACGCTACGGGACACCCAATGAGCAGTTCTTC | CASSRYGTPNEQFF
TRBJ1-5 | TRBV15 | few | . | TGTGCCACCAGCAGCTACCTCCCCAATCAGCCCCAGCATTTT | CATSSYLPNQPQHF
TRBJ2-2 | TRBV19 | . | . | TGTGCCAGTAGTACGACATATGGACCTACTAACACCGGGGAGCTGTTTTTT | CASSTTYGPTNTGELFF
TRBJ1-1 | TRBV5-1 | once | . | TGCGCCAGCAGCTTGGCCTCCCAGAACACTGAAGCTTTCTTT | CASSLASQNTEAFF
TRBJ1-5 | TRBV6-1 | . | . | TGTGCCAGCAGTGAGCGGAAAGGGTCGGTTCGCAATCAGCCCCAGCATTTT | CASSERKGSVRNQPQHF
TRBJ2-3 | TRBV16 | . | . | TGTGCCAGCAGCCGTTCCGGGGGCATGGGTACAGATACGCAGTATTTT | CASSRSGGMGTDTQYF
TRBJ2-3 | TRBV7-9 | . | . | TGTGCCAGCAGCGCTGCGAGGGTGACGAGGAGCACAGATACGCAGTATTTT | CASSAARVTRSTDTQYF
TRBJ2-7 | TRBV6-1 | . | TRBD1 | TGTGCCAGCGGCCTGGACAGGGAGAGGGTCTACGAGCAGTACTTC | CASGLDRERVYEQYF
TRBJ1-1 | TRBV2 | . | . | TGTGCCAGCAATAGACAGGTGAACACTGAAGCTTTCTTT | CASNRQVNTEAFF
TRBJ1-6 | TRBV14 | . | . | TGTGCCAGCAGCCAAGATGTCGGGCCCTCCTATAATTCACCCCTCCACTTT | CASSQDVGPSYNSPLHF
TRBJ2-5 | TRBV4-3 | . | . | TGCGCCAGCAGCCAAGAGGCCTGGGTGGGTGGCGGGAACCAAGAGACCCAGTACTTC | CASSQEAWVGGGNQETQYF
TRBJ1-2 | TRBV13 | . | . | TGTGCCAGCAGCTCACCCGGCCAGGGCCCGACCTATGGCTACACCTTC | CASSSPGQGPTYGYTF
TRBJ2-3 | TRBV4-2 | . | . | TGTGCCAGCAGCCAAGAAAGAACGGGCACAGATACGCAGTATTTT | CASSQERTGTDTQYF
TRBJ1-2 | TRBV4-1 | few | . | TGCGCCAGCAGCTCATCTTATGGCTACACCTTC | CASSSSYGYTF
TRBJ1-6 | TRBV5-4 | . | . | TGTGCCAGCAGCTTGCCGGGGAACCCTGCATCACCCCTCCACTTT | CASSLPGNPASPLHF
TRBJ2-7 | TRBV21-1 | . | . | TGTGCCAGCAGCAAACCGAGAAAGGACGACAGGAATTGGAGAGAGCAGTACTTC | CASSKPRKDDRNWREQYF
TRBJ2-7 | TRBV6-5 | . | TRBD1 | TGTGCCAGCAGTTATTCCCTCGGGACAGGGGGTGAGCAGTACTTC | CASSYSLGTGGEQYF
TRBJ2-7 | TRBV27 | . | . | TGTGCCAGCAGTTTATGGGGGTCAGGGTCAAGCTCCTACGAGCAGTACTTC | CASSLWGSGSSSYEQYF
TRBJ2-3 | TRBV5-6 | . | . | TGTGCCAGCAGCTCGCTGTTAGGGGCGGAGATATATACGCAGTATTTT | CASSSLLGAEIYTQYF
TRBJ2-2 | TRBV5-8 | . | . | TGTGCCAGCAGGTCCAGGAGTCCGGTTTCGAACACCGGGGAGCTGTTTTTT | CASRSRSPVSNTGELFF
TRBJ2-1 | TRBV7-9 | . | . | TGTGCCAGCAGCTTAGATGTTAGCGATAATGAGCAGTTCTTC | CASSLDVSDNEQFF
TRBJ2-7 | TRBV7-6 | . | . | TGTGCCAGCAGCTTAGGGCAGGGGATGTACGAGCAGTACTTC | CASSLGQGMYEQYF
TRBJ2-7 | TRBV7-2 | . | . | TGTGCCAGCAGCTTAGTTGGCGGGCCCTACGAGCAGTACTTC | CASSLVGGPYEQYF
TRBJ2-2 | TRBV18 | . | . | TGTGCCAGCTCACCACAAGACGGGGGCACCGGGGAGCTGTTTTTT | CASSPQDGGTGELFF
TRBJ1-2 | TRBV28 | . | . | TGTGCCAGCAGTTTAAACCCGGAATCCTATGGCTACACCTTC | CASSLNPESYGYTF
TRBJ2-1 | TRBV6-6 | . | . | TGTGCCAGCAGTTACTCGACGGCTGAGCAGTTCTTC | CASSYSTAEQFF
TRBJ1-5 | TRBV6-6 | . | . | TGTGCCAGCAGTCCTGTAAATCAGCCCCAGCATTTT | CASSPVNQPQHF
TRBJ2-5 | TRBV5-4 | . | . | TGTGCCAGCAGCCCACAGCTTCGGGACCCGGCGGGGACCCAGTACTTC | CASSPQLRDPAGTQYF
TRBJ2-7 | TRBV5-1 | . | . | TGCGCCAGCAGCTTGACGGTGGGGATCCGGAGCGAGCAGTACTTC | CASSLTVGIRSEQYF
TRBJ2-7 | TRBV27 | . | . | TGTGCCAGCAGTCTATCGGACTCCTACGAGCAGTACTTC | CASSLSDSYEQYF
TRBJ1-4 | TRBV19 | once | . | TGTGCCAGTAGTTCTGACCGGACTACTAATGAAAAACTGTTTTTT | CASSSDRTTNEKLFF
TRBJ2-7 | TRBV6-5 | . | . | TGTGCCAGCAGTGACGCTCAGGTTGGCTACGAGCAGTACTTC | CASSDAQVGYEQYF
TRBJ2-3 | TRBV5-1 | . | . | TGCGCCAGCAGCTTGGACAGGGTTCGCACAGATACGCAGTATTTT | CASSLDRVRTDTQYF
TRBJ2-7 | TRBV14 | . | . | TGTGCCAGCAGCCAAGATCCCTACGAGCAGTACTTC | CASSQDPYEQYF
TRBJ2-1 | TRBV9 | . | TRBD2 | TGTGCCAGCAGCGTAGCTGGCGGGGGGGGCTACAATGAGCAGTTCTTC | CASSVAGGGGYNEQFF
TRBJ1-2 | TRBV7-9 | . | . | TGTGCCAGCAGCGAATTTCAGGATAGCTATGGCTACACCTTC | CASSEFQDSYGYTF
TRBJ2-5 | TRBV5-4 | . | TRBD2 | TGTGCCAGCAGCTCCACTCTAGCGGGGGTACAAGAGACCCAGTACTTC | CASSSTLAGVQETQYF
TRBJ1-2 | TRBV28 | . | TRBD1 | TGTGCCAGCAGTTCCCCGGGACAGGGGGTAGAGGGCTACACCTTC | CASSSPGQGVEGYTF
TRBJ1-2 | TRBV5-4 | . | TRBD1 | TGTGCCAGCAGCTTGGGGGGACAGGGGAAATCCTATGGCTACACCTTC | CASSLGGQGKSYGYTF
TRBJ1-1 | TRBV2 | . | . | TGTGCCAGCAGTAGCCGACCAAAGTACGCTGAAGCTTTCTTT | CASSSRPKYAEAFF
TRBJ2-7 | TRBV6-4 | . | TRBD1 | TGTGCCAGCAGTGACTCGAAGCAGGGGGGACAGGGGGCCCGATACGAGCAGTACTTC | CASSDSKQGGQGARYEQYF
TRBJ1-1 | TRBV7-9 | . | TRBD1 | TGTGCCAGCAGCCCCCAGGGGGCAGGTACTGAAGCTTTCTTT | CASSPQGAGTEAFF
TRBJ2-3 | TRBV19 | . | . | TGTGCCAGTAGTATCGGGGGTAGCACAGATACGCAGTATTTT | CASSIGGSTDTQYF
TRBJ2-5 | TRBV11-3 | . | . | TGTGCCAGCAGCTTAGGCGGAGGGGCATACCAAGAGACCCAGTACTTC | CASSLGGGAYQETQYF
TRBJ1-4 | TRBV7-2 | . | TRBD1 | TGTGCCAGCAGCCCTCCGCCACAGGGGGCGTTAACTAATGAAAAACTGTTTTTT | CASSPPPQGALTNEKLFF
TRBJ2-2 | TRBV7-6 | once | . | TGTGCCAGCAGCTTAGCAGGGGCCGACACCGGGGAGCTGTTTTTT | CASSLAGADTGELFF
TRBJ1-5 | TRBV7-2 | . | TRBD1 | TGTGCCAGCAGCCCTTCCGGGACAGGGCGCAATCAGCCCCAGCATTTT | CASSPSGTGRNQPQHF
TRBJ1-1 | TRBV5-1 | once | . | TGCGCCAGCAGCTTGTCCTCATTGAGCACCCAGAACACTGAAGCTTTCTTT | CASSLSSLSTQNTEAFF